This T cell receptor (beta chain) was profiled in a study of OX40 agonist ivuxolimab in advanced cancers. At the level of the study: At 0.01 to 10 mg/kg, ivuxolimab was administered intravenously to patients every 2 weeks. Dose-escalation subjects each had hepatocellular carcinoma, melanoma, renal cell or head and neck cancer. Overall study findings and caveats: Some of the lowest clonal expansion was seen in partial responders at 0.1-3.0 mg/kg. CD8+ T cells averaged more expanded clones than CD4+.

Notes on this clone: As yet, its antigen is unknown.

Sequencing used immunoSEQ multiplex PCR; TCRdb keeps in-frame clones, though not all of them. Of some 60,000 clones listed, about nine tenths were seen once; the top ten hold 15% to 20%. This CDR3 is built from 10 residues. Germline lookup yields CDR1 MNHEY and CDR2 SVGAGI. The sample was CD4+ or CD8+ T cells sorted from blood, taken in a trial of the OX40 agonist ivuxolimab. The V gene is TRBV6-5, the J gene TRBJ1-1, with D possibly TRBD1 on 5 matching bases. The receptor comes from an adult with an advanced solid tumor such as melanoma, head and neck, liver or kidney cancer. CDR3 residues: CAGGDTEAFF. CDR3 sequence (DNA): TGTGCGGGAGGGGACACTGAAGCTTTCTTT.